This TCR beta chain was documented in a study of cytomegalovirus exposure and HLA in healthy donors. As for the study in general: Assignment to the Caucasian-associated ancestry cluster applied to more than 75% of the 350 to 500 genotyped donors. Study outcomes and limitations: Within a later analysis, the majority of CMV-associated TCR beta chains appeared HLA-restricted.

This clone was counted between two and nine times. The antigen is unknown. PCR involved 60 Vbeta and 13 Jbeta primers. The assay was immunoSEQ multiplex PCR, and TCRdb's table has in-frame clones only and misses some. The repertoire holds some 150,000 clones, about 72% seen once, with 3.7% in the top ten. Trimming at V came to 8 bases and at J to 5 bases, leaving 9 bases not matched to a gene. The CDR3 covers 14 residues. Germline values: CDR1 MGHDK, CDR2 SYGVNS. Donors in the study were healthy people who gave bone marrow. This clonotype was sampled from a man younger than 45 in good health and CMV-seropositive. Sequenced: PBMCs. The gene calls are TRBV25-1 and TRBJ2-5, with TRBD2 identical over 9 bases. CDR3 nucleotide sequence: TGTGCCAGCGCACCCAGCGGGGGGTGGGAGACCCAGTACTTC. Translating it yields CASAPSGGWETQYF.